The 31 T cell receptor beta chains below all came from one sample that was sequenced in a study of shared clonotypes between healthy human individuals. TCRdb keeps only in-frame clones here, not all; method: immunoSEQ multiplex PCR. The sample lists 2 million to 2.5 million clones, nearly 97% occurring once. Sequencing used naive CD4+ T cells sorted from blood. Stated subset: CD45RA+ positively selected. The receptors here all came from a man between 18 and 35 years old in good health.

This chain uses TRBV30 with TRBJ2-1; D might be TRBD2 (5 bases). The CDR3 is made up of 12 amino acids. V lost 2 bases, J lost 10 bases, and 12 bases lay in between. The germline CDR1 and CDR2 sequences are GTSNPN and SVGIG (reference sequence). CDR3 coding DNA: TGTGCCTGGAGTCACCCCGGCGGGGAGCAGTTCTTC. Encoded protein: CAWSHPGGEQFF.

The rearrangement uses TRBV5-1 and TRBJ1-2; TRBD1 agrees at 8 bases. This CDR3 has 15 residues. Germline values: CDR1 SGHRS, CDR2 YFSETQ. Trimming took 0 bases from V and 7 from J; bases not matched to a gene: 8. The CDR3 region has the DNA TGCGCCAGCAGCTTGGTCCCAGGGGGCTTGGGTGGCTACACCTTC. It encodes CASSLVPGGLGGYTF. The full variable domain, with the rest looked up from reference TRBV5-1 and TRBJ1-2, is KAGVTQTPRYLIKTRGQQVTLSCSPISGHRSVSWYQQTPGQGLQFLFEYFSETQRNKGNFPGRFSGRQFSNSRSEMNVSTLELGDSALYLCASSLVPGGLGGYTFGSGTRLTVV.

V gene TRBV7-6 combines with J gene TRBJ2-7, with a weak D call TRBD2 (5 bases). Looked up from germline, CDR1 is SGHVS and CDR2 is FNYEAQ. CDR3 length: 14 residues. Deletions cut 5 bases from V and 1 base from J, with 12 bases between. CDR3 nucleotide sequence: TGTGCCAGCAGCCCATCAGGAGGATCCTACGAGCAGTACTTC. This codes for CASSPSGGSYEQYF.

This chain connects TRBV7-9 to TRBJ2-7; 8 nucleotides line up with TRBD1. This CDR3 contains 16 residues. Germline assignment: CDR1 SEHNR and CDR2 FQNEAQ (reference sequence). V was pared by 3 bases and J by 3 bases, with 10 bases of the junction left unmatched. CDR3 residues: CASSLTPGQVFYEQYF. In DNA, the CDR3 is TGTGCCAGCAGCTTGACTCCGGGACAGGTCTTCTACGAGCAGTACTTC.

This clone showed up just once. This sequence joins TRBV5-6 and TRBJ2-7; TRBD2 aligns across 8 bases. Per germline, CDR1 SGHDT and CDR2 YYEEEE. The CDR3 length is 15 residues. J lost 5 bases, V lost 1 base, and 8 bases had no gene match. The CDR3 here is CASSLYAGGTNEQYF. CDR3 DNA sequence: TGTGCCAGCAGCTTGTATGCGGGAGGAACTAACGAGCAGTACTTC. The full variable domain, its missing parts supplied by reference TRBV5-6 and TRBJ2-7, is DAGVTQSPTHLIKTRGQQVTLRCSPKSGHDTVSWYQQALGQGPQFIFQYYEEEERQRGNFPDRFSGHQFPNYSSELNVNALLLGDSALYLCASSLYAGGTNEQYFGPGTRLTVT.

The chain recombines TRBV27 with TRBJ2-7; 7 bases map to TRBD1. J lost 4 bases, V lost 8 bases, and 11 bases had no gene match. CDR1 and CDR2 from the germline V gene are MNHEY and SMNVEV (reference sequence). This CDR3 is 14 amino acids long. Here the CDR3 reads CASALQGIVYEQYF. CDR3 DNA sequence: TGTGCCAGCGCTTTACAGGGGATTGTGTACGAGCAGTACTTC.

The chain is built from TRBV4-3 and TRBJ2-1; 9 bases align to TRBD1. V was clipped by 1 base and J by 3 bases; unmatched bases: 7. CDR1 and CDR2 from the germline V gene are LGHNA and YSLEER. The CDR3 spans 17 residues. For the CDR3, the DNA is TGCGCCAGCAGCCAAGGACCTTCGGGACAGGGCTACAATGAGCAGTTCTTC. Its protein product is CASSQGPSGQGYNEQFF.

This chain connects TRBV5-1 to TRBJ2-7; D gene unclear. The V gene lost 0 bases and the J gene lost 0 bases, with 10 bases spanning the gap. Germline V gene lookup returns CDR1 SGHRS and CDR2 YFSETQ. The CDR3 sequence is 15 residues long. In nucleotides, the CDR3 is TGCGCCAGCAGCTTGGACAGAAGTAGCTCCTACGAGCAGTACTTC. Protein: CASSLDRSSSYEQYF.

V is TRBV5-1 and J is TRBJ2-1; 10 bases agree with TRBD1. The V and J ends lost 5 bases and 9 bases, in that order; junction bases with no gene match: 8. The CDR3 is 14 residues long. CDR1 is SGHRS, CDR2 YFSETQ, per germline. In DNA form, the CDR3 reads TGCGCCAGCAGGCCGGGACAGGGGATGAGTGAGCAGTTCTTC. It encodes CASRPGQGMSEQFF.

The chain links TRBV28 to TRBJ1-5; D might be TRBD1 (5 bases). Per the germline V gene, CDR1 is MDHEN and CDR2 is SYDVKM. V gave up 7 bases and J gave up 1 base, with 8 bases separating them. The CDR3 extends over 13 amino acids. The chain's CDR3 is CASNRQSNQPQHF. Written as DNA, the CDR3 is TGTGCCAGCAATAGACAGAGCAATCAGCCCCAGCATTTT.

The chain recombines TRBV7-2 with TRBJ1-5; D not resolved. Trimming removed 7 bases at V and 4 bases at J, with 26 bases between. CDR3 size: 18 residues. CDR1 and CDR2 from the germline V gene are SGHTA and FQGNSA. The DNA for the CDR3 is TGTGCCAGCATCCCTGGACCCCGCGGTCCAGAAACAAATCAGCCCCAGCATTTT. Encoded protein: CASIPGPRGPETNQPQHF.

Details on this clone: The germline gene is not matched at one end of the junction; a read error may be the cause. V gene TRBV18 combines with J gene TRBJ2-5, with 15 bases matching TRBD2. The CDR3 loop spans 16 amino acids. Germline V CDR1 and CDR2: KGHSH, LQKENI. In nucleotides, the CDR3 is TGTGCCAGCTCACCACCGGGACTAGCGGGAGGCGAGAACCAGTACTTC. Translation gives CASSPPGLAGGENQYF.

In the case of this clone: This specimen includes other DNA sequences encoding the same CDR3. V gene TRBV9 combines with J gene TRBJ2-5, with D uncertain. The CDR3 spans 13 residues. Trimming left V 4 bases short and J 0 bases short, with 7 bases between. CDR1 is SGDLS, CDR2 YYNGEE, per germline. Here the CDR3 reads CASSPQNQETQYF. CDR3 bases: TGTGCCAGCAGCCCGCAAAACCAAGAGACCCAGTACTTC.

The V gene is TRBV12-2, the J gene TRBJ1-6; the table's D call, TRBD1, has no DNA check behind it. TRBV12-2 is deemed a pseudogene. This CDR3 region has 14 residues. Here the CDR3 DNA reads TGTGCAAGTCGCCACAGGGGGTGGGGATCACCCCTCCACTTT. It specifies CASRHRGWGSPLHF.

The chain employs TRBV2 and TRBJ2-1, with 9 bases matching TRBD1. The J segment lost 9 bases and the V segment lost 7 bases, leaving 4 bases of the junction unmatched. CDR1 is SNHLY and CDR2 is FYNNEI in the germline V gene. The length of the CDR3 is 12 residues. The CDR3 DNA is TGTGCCAGCATCCGACAGGGGGGTGAGCAGTTCTTC. Protein: CASIRQGGEQFF.

The chain has TRBV19 and TRBJ1-2; 7 bases map to TRBD1. Per the germline V gene, CDR1 is LNHDA and CDR2 is SQIVND (reference sequence). The CDR3 runs to 13 residues. Germline trimming cut 7 bases from V and 2 bases from J; bases unmatched to any gene: 4. The CDR3 here is CASTRGRNYGYTF. The CDR3 DNA is TGTGCCAGTACAAGGGGGCGGAACTATGGCTACACCTTC.

J is TRBJ2-1 and V is TRBV10-3, with no clear D. Trimming took 4 bases from V and 0 from J, leaving 13 bases between them. The CDR3 is 16 residues long. CDR1 is ENHRY and CDR2 is SYGVKD in the germline V gene. The CDR3 region has the DNA TGTGCCATCAGTGTTATCACTCAGACCTCCTACAATGAGCAGTTCTTC. It yields the protein CAISVITQTSYNEQFF.

On this clone itself: The junction shows a germline mismatch at one end, possibly a read error. At the DNA level, this CDR3 is encoded by other sequences in the same sample as well. The CDR3: CASSQRGGYEQYF. CDR3 in DNA: TGCGCCAGCAGTCAAAGGGGGGGCTACGAGCAGTACTTC. V usage is TRBV6-6 and J usage is TRBJ2-7, with D perhaps matching TRBD2 (7 bases). The CDR3 runs to 13 residues. Germline lookup yields CDR1 MNHNY and CDR2 SVGAGI (reference sequence).

The chain uses TRBV7-2 and TRBJ2-7; D gene uncertain. The V end was cut by 5 bases, the J end by 1 base, with 12 bases between. This CDR3 is 14 amino acids long. Germline V CDR1 and CDR2: SGHTA, FQGNSA. For the CDR3, the DNA is TGTGCCAGCAGCCCCGTGTGGGGTTCCTACGAGCAGTACTTC. Translated, it gives CASSPVWGSYEQYF.

This clone was counted between two and nine times. The rearrangement uses TRBV5-4 and TRBJ2-4; D tentatively fits TRBD1 or TRBD2 (5 bases each). The CDR3 is 17 residues long. Trimming took off 1 base at V and 6 bases at J, with 20 bases between the two ends. Per the germline V gene, CDR1 is SGHNT and CDR2 is YYREEE (reference sequence). CDR3 sequence: CASSLQAPGFGANIQYF. As DNA, the CDR3 is TGTGCCAGCAGCTTGCAGGCCCCCGGCTTCGGGGCAAACATTCAGTACTTC.

In regard to this clone: In the same sample, other DNA sequences code for this CDR3. The V and J genes are TRBV7-3 and TRBJ2-3; 8 bases map to TRBD2. The CDR3 loop spans 13 amino acids. V dropped 5 bases and J dropped 3; count of bases not matched to a gene: 1. Germline loops: CDR1 SGHTA, CDR2 FQGTGA. CDR3 bases: TGTGCCAGCAGCGCGGGGGGAACAGATACGCAGTATTTT. The encoded protein is CASSAGGTDTQYF. Full variable domain (remainder filled in from reference TRBV7-3 and TRBJ2-3): GAGVSQTPSNKVTEKGKYVELRCDPISGHTALYWYRQSLGQGPEFLIYFQGTGAADDSGLPNDRFFAVRPEGSVSTLKIQRTERGDSAVYLCASSAGGTDTQYFGPGTRLTVL.

The chain employs TRBV7-2 and TRBJ1-5; 8 bases are a match to TRBD1. The junction had 11 bases not matched to a gene; V was cut back by 6 bases and J by 4 bases. CDR1 and CDR2 from the germline V gene are SGHTA and FQGNSA. This CDR3 spans 16 amino acids. CDR3 protein: CASSLLGQDTNQPQHF. Written as DNA, the CDR3 is TGTGCCAGCAGTTTACTGGGACAGGATACGAATCAGCCCCAGCATTTT.

V usage is TRBV6-1 and J usage is TRBJ1-2; D gene uncertain. Trimming left V 3 bases short and J 2 bases short, with 10 bases between. This CDR3 is built from 14 residues. Germline V gene sequence: CDR1 MNHNS, CDR2 SASEGT. The DNA of the CDR3 is TGTGCCAGCAGTGATGGGCCTCGGAACTATGGCTACACCTTC. Protein sequence: CASSDGPRNYGYTF.

This chain joins TRBV7-3 and TRBJ2-1; 12 bases line up with TRBD2. The CDR3 is 20 amino acids. Per the germline V gene, CDR1 is SGHTA and CDR2 is FQGTGA. V trimming: 2 bases; J trimming: 1 base; junction bases outside the gene matches: 12. The CDR3 protein is CASSLRGKTSGGSSYNEQFF. The CDR3 region has the DNA TGTGCCAGCAGCTTACGGGGAAAGACTAGCGGGGGTTCTTCCTACAATGAGCAGTTCTTC.

This sequence joins TRBV13 and TRBJ2-5, with unresolved D. Germline lookup yields CDR1 PRHDT and CDR2 FYEKMQ (reference sequence). This CDR3 has 13 amino acids. V lost 3 bases and J lost 2, with 7 bases in between. The CDR3 protein is CASSLGGQETQYF. For the CDR3, the DNA is TGTGCCAGCAGCTTGGGTGGGCAAGAGACCCAGTACTTC.

The chain carries TRBV9 and TRBJ2-7; D is ambiguous. This CDR3 region has 12 residues. Germline V gives CDR1 SGDLS, CDR2 YYNGEE. V shed 4 bases and J shed 6 bases, with 11 bases lying between them. CDR3 in DNA: TGTGCCAGCAGCCGAATGGGCGGCGAGCAGTACTTC. Protein: CASSRMGGEQYF.

This chain joins TRBV18 and TRBJ1-2; 9 nucleotides align to TRBD1. The CDR3 spans 15 residues. V lost 2 bases to trimming and J lost 4 bases; unmatched junction nucleotides: 5. Germline CDR1 reads KGHSH; CDR2 reads LQKENI. The CDR3 sequence is CASSPRDRDVYGYTF. CDR3 DNA: TGTGCCAGCTCACCAAGGGACAGGGACGTCTATGGCTACACCTTC.

The V and J genes are TRBV19 and TRBJ2-7, with D perhaps TRBD1 or TRBD2 (5 bases each). The germline V gene has CDR1 LNHDA and CDR2 SQIVND (reference sequence). The V and J ends lost 3 bases and 6 bases respectively, with 12 bases between them. The CDR3 sequence is 13 residues long. CDR3 loop: CASSMPRGVEQYF. In nucleotides, the CDR3 is TGTGCCAGTAGTATGCCGAGGGGTGTCGAGCAGTACTTC.

This chain links TRBV5-1 with TRBJ1-3, with D possibly being TRBD1 (6 bases). Germline-derived CDR1 and CDR2 are SGHRS and YFSETQ. This CDR3 has 14 residues. The V end lost 2 bases, the J end lost 2 bases, and 8 bases lay between the germline ends. The CDR3 bases are TGCGCCAGCAGCTTCGGGACACCTGGAAACACCATATATTTT. As protein: CASSFGTPGNTIYF. Looking up the rest from reference TRBV5-1 and TRBJ1-3 gives the full variable domain: KAGVTQTPRYLIKTRGQQVTLSCSPISGHRSVSWYQQTPGQGLQFLFEYFSETQRNKGNFPGRFSGRQFSNSRSEMNVSTLELGDSALYLCASSFGTPGNTIYFGEGSWLTVV.

This chain joins TRBV5-1 and TRBJ2-2; D call uncertain. CDR1 is SGHRS, CDR2 YFSETQ, per germline. The V and J ends lost 5 bases and 2 bases respectively, with 10 bases between them. The CDR3 length is 14 residues. CDR3 DNA sequence: TGCGCCAGCAGTGGCAGGAGAAACACCGGGGAGCTGTTTTTT. It translates to CASSGRRNTGELFF.

The gene calls are TRBV7-2 and TRBJ1-1; D possibly corresponds to TRBD1 (5 bases). Germline CDR1 is SGHTA and CDR2 is FQGNSA. Trimming took 5 bases from V and 4 from J, leaving 14 bases between them. CDR3 length: 14 residues. The CDR3 sequence is CASSTSRVGTEAFF. CDR3 nucleotides: TGTGCCAGCAGCACGTCCAGGGTGGGCACTGAAGCTTTCTTT.